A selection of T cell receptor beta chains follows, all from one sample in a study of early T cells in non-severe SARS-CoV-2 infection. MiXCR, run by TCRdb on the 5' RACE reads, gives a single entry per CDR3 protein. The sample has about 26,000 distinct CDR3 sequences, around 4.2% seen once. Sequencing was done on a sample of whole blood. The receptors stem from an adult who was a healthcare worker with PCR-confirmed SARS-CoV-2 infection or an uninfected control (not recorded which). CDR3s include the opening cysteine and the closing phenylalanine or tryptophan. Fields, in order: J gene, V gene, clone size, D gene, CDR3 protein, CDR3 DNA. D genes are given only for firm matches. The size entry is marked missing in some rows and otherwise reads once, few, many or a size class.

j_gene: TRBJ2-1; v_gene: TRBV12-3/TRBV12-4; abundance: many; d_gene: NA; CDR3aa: CASSQDATGGNEQFF; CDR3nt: TGTGCCAGCAGCCAGGACGCCACTGGTGGGAATGAGCAGTTCTTC
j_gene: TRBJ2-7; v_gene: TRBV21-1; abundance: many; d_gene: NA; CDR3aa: CASPKDQGADPYEQYF; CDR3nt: TGTGCCAGCCCCAAAGATCAGGGGGCTGACCCCTACGAGCAGTACTTC
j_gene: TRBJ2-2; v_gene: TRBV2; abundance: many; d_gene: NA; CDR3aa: CASSLQGAGELFF; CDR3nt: TGTGCCAGCAGTCTACAGGGTGCCGGGGAGCTGTTTTTT
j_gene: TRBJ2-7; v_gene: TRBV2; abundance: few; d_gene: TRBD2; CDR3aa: CASRKGLAGILEQYF; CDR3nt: TGTGCCAGCAGGAAGGGACTAGCGGGGATCCTCGAGCAGTACTTC
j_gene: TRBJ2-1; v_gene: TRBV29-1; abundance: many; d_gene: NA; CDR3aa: CSATGHKYNEQFF; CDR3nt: TGCAGCGCTACCGGACACAAATACAATGAGCAGTTCTTC
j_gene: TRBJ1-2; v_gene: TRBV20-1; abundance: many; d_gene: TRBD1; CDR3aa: CSASGQGGLGYTF; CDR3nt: TGCAGTGCTAGCGGGCAGGGGGGTTTAGGCTACACCTTC
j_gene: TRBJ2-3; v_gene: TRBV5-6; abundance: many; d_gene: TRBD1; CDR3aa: CASSLPGTGIDTQYF; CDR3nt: TGTGCCAGCAGCTTGCCCGGGACAGGGATAGATACGCAGTATTTT
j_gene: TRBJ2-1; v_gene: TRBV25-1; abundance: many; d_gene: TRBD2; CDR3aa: CASLDLAGGNEQFF; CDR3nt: TGTGCCAGTCTCGATCTAGCGGGAGGGAATGAGCAGTTCTTC
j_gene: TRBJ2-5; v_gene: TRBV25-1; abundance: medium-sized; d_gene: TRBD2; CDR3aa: CASSEWAGEETQYF; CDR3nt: TGTGCCAGCAGTGAATGGGCGGGAGAAGAGACCCAGTACTTC
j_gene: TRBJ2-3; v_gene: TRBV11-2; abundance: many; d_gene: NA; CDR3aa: CASSFASRGYTDTQYF; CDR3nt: TGTGCCAGCAGCTTCGCTTCCAGAGGATACACAGATACGCAGTATTTT
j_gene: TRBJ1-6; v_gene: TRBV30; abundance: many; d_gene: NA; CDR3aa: CAWSQSRRSSYNSPLHF; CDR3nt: TGTGCCTGGAGTCAATCCCGACGTAGCTCCTATAATTCACCCCTCCACTTT
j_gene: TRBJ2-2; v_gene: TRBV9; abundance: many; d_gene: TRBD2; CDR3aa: CASSLRLAGGSGELFF; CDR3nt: TGTGCCAGCAGCCTCCGACTAGCGGGAGGTTCCGGGGAGCTGTTTTTT
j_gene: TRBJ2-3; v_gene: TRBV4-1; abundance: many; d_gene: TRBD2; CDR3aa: CASSQDRGGGALDTQYF; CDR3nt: TGCGCCAGCAGCCAAGATCGGGGCGGGGGGGCTTTAGATACGCAGTATTTT
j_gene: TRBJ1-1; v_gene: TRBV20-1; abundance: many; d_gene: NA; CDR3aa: CSATPDGLEAFF; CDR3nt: TGCAGTGCTACCCCAGACGGACTTGAAGCTTTCTTT
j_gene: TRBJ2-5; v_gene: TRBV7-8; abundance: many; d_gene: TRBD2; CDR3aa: CASSGTREETQYF; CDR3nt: TGTGCCAGCAGCGGGACTAGGGAGGAGACCCAGTACTTC
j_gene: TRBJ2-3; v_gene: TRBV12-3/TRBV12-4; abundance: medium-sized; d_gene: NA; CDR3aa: CASTPSRESTDTQYF; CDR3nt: TGTGCCAGCACCCCGTCTAGAGAGTCCACAGATACGCAGTATTTT
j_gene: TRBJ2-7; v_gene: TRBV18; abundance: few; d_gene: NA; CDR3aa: CASSPGAYEQYF; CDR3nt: TGTGCCAGCTCACCAGGGGCCTACGAGCAGTACTTC
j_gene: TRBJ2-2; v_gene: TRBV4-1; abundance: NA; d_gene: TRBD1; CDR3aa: CASSQDGQGIDTGELFF; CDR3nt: TGCGCCAGCAGCCAAGATGGACAGGGGATCGACACCGGGGAGCTGTTTTTT
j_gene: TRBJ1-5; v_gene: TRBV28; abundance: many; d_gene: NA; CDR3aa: CASNPTRLRNQPQHF; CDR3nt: TGTGCCAGCAACCCTACTCGCCTTAGGAATCAGCCCCAGCATTTT
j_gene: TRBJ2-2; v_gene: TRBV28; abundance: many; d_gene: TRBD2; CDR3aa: CASSLFSPSVAGSNTGELFF; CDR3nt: TGTGCCAGCAGTCTCTTTTCCCCTTCGGTAGCGGGGTCGAACACCGGGGAGCTGTTTTTT
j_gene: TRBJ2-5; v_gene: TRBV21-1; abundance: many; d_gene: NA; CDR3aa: CATAGTGKETQYF; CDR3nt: TGTGCCACTGCCGGGACAGGGAAAGAGACCCAGTACTTC
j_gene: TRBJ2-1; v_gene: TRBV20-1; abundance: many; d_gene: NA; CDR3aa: CSVRVGNEQFF; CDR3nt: TGCAGTGTTAGGGTGGGGAATGAGCAGTTCTTC
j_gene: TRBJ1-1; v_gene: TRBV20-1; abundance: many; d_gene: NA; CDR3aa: CSASIRGGNTEAFF; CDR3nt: TGCAGTGCTTCAATCAGGGGAGGGAACACTGAAGCTTTCTTT
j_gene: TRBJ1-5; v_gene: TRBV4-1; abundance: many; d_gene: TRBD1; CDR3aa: CASSPYGGTGDQPQHF; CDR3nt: TGCGCCAGCAGCCCCTATGGGGGGACAGGGGACCAGCCCCAGCATTTT
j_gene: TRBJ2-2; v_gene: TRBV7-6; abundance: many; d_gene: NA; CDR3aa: CASSPIGGTTGELFF; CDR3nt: TGTGCCAGCAGCCCTATTGGCGGGACAACCGGGGAGCTGTTTTTT
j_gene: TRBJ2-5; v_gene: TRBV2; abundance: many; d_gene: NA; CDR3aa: CASNWGQETQYF; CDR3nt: TGTGCCAGCAATTGGGGGCAAGAGACCCAGTACTTC
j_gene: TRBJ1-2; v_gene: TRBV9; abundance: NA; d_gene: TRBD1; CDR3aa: CASSVGTGGRGYTF; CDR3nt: TGTGCCAGCAGCGTAGGTACAGGGGGAAGAGGCTACACCTTC
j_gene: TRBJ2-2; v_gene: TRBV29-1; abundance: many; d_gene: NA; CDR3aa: CSAKIGRAGDTGELFF; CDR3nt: TGCAGCGCGAAAATAGGTCGCGCAGGGGACACCGGGGAGCTGTTTTTT
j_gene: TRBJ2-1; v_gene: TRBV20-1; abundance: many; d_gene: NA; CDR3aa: CSARVGPSVRLNEQFF; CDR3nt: TGCAGTGCTAGAGTGGGCCCTAGCGTCAGACTAAATGAGCAGTTCTTC
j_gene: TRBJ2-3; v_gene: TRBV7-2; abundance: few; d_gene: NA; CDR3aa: CVSSWRFTDTQYF; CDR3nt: TGTGTCAGCAGCTGGAGATTCACAGATACGCAGTATTTT